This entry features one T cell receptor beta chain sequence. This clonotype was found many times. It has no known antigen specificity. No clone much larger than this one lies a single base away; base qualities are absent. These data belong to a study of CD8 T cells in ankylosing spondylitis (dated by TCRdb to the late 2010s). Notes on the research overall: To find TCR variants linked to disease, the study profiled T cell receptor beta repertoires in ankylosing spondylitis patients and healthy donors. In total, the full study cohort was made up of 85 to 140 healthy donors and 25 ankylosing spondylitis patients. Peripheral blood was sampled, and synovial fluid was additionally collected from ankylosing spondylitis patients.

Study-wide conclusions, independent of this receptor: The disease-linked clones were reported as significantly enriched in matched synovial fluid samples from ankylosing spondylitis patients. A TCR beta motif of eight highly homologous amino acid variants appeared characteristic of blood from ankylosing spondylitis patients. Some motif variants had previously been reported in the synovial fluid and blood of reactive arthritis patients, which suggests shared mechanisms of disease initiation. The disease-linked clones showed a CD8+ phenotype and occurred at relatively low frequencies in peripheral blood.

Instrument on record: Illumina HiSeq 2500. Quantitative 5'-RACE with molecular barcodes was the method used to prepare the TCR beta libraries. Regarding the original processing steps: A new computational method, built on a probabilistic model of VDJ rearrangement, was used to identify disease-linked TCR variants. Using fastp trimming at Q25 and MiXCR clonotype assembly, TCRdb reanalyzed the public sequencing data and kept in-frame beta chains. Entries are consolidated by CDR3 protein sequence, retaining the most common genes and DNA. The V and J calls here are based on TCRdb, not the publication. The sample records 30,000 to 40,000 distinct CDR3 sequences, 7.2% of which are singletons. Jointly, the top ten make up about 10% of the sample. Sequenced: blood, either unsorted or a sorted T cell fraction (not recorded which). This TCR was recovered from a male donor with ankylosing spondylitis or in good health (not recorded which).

The CDR3 loop reads CASSLVVRAGDTQYF. The DNA sequence follows: TGTGCCAGCAGCTTAGTGGTGCGGGCGGGAGATACGCAGTATTTT. The chain links TRBV7-2 with TRBJ2-3; a weak D assignment points to TRBD2 (5 bases agree). Reading the germline V gene gives CDR1 SGHTA and CDR2 FQGNSA. The germline ends are 13 bases apart after V is trimmed by 1 base and J by 5 bases. The CDR3 starts with the cysteine, ends with the phenylalanine, and has 15 residues. CDR3 DNA is the only sequence kept; it has 45 bases, read in frame from the first base.